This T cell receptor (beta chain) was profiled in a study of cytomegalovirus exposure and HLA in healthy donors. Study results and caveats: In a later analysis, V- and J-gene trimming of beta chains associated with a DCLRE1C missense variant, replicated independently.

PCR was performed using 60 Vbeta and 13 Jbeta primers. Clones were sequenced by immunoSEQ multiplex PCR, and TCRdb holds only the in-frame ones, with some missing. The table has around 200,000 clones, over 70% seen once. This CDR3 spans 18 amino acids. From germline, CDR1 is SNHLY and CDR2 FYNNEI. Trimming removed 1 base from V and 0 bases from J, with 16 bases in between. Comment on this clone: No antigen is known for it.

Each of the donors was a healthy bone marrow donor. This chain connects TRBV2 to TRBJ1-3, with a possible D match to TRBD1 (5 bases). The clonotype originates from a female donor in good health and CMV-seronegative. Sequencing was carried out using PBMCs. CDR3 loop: CASSEERAGLASGNTIYF. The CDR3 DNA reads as TGTGCCAGCAGTGAAGAAAGGGCAGGGCTTGCCTCTGGAAACACCATATATTTT.